The TCR beta chain described here comes from a study of radiation and T cells in renal cell carcinoma. The data were produced by immunoSEQ multiplex PCR, yet TCRdb's version contains in-frame clones alone and is incomplete. There are over 120,000 clones in the sample; around nine tenths occur only once, and around a sixth lies in the top ten. The CDR3 length is 14 residues. J lost 4 bases, V lost 5 bases, and 7 bases had no gene match. Looked up from germline, CDR1 is SGHTA and CDR2 is FQGNSA. This clone appeared a few times. Time point described: blood 4 weeks post-SBRT, at nephrectomy. Treatment: 15 Gy SBRT to primary tumor, nephrectomy 4 weeks later. Nephrectomy followed 15 Gy stereotactic body radiation by 4 weeks.

The sample here was blood, taken from a patient whose treatment included radiotherapy and nephrectomy. The chain carries TRBV7-2 and TRBJ1-2, with TRBD1 identical over 7 bases. The origin of this receptor is a woman in her 50s with renal cell carcinoma. The CDR3 DNA follows: TGTGCCAGCAGCCCTGACAGGGTCGGCTATGGCTACACCTTC. Translation gives CASSPDRVGYGYTF.